This T cell receptor beta chain was obtained from a study of CD8+ T cells in alopecia areata. V shed 0 bases and J 4 bases; nucleotides not matched to a gene: 5. Germline V gene lookup returns CDR1 MNHEY and CDR2 SVGAGI. The CDR3 sequence is 15 residues long. The authors extracted RNA and reverse transcribed it into cDNA as the sequencing template. The repertoire was sequenced with immunoSEQ multiplex PCR; TCRdb's copy has only in-frame clones and lacks some. In the table there are roughly 250,000 clones, roughly two thirds of which are singletons. As to this clone: Other DNA sequences of this sample code for an identical CDR3.

V is TRBV6-5 and J is TRBJ2-7; TRBD1 matches 8 bases. The sequencing here drew on CD4+ T cells sorted from blood, taken at week 0. The receptor comes from a human donor with alopecia areata. The CDR3 sequence is CASSYSWQGAYEQYF. In nucleotides, the CDR3 is TGTGCCAGCAGTTACTCGTGGCAGGGGGCTTACGAGCAGTACTTC.